The entry below describes one T cell receptor beta chain. This entry is derived from a study of blood T cell repertoires in COVID-19. Original processing methods: Nucleated cell number was recorded as an estimate derived from reference gene primer amplification. The data were produced by immunoSEQ multiplex PCR, yet TCRdb's version contains in-frame clones alone and is incomplete. V, J and clone size reflect that table, while D and trimming were determined from the DNA. The data show roughly 190,000 clones, with about 83% seen just once and 5.1% held by the top ten. This CDR3 contains 20 residues. Germline V gene lookup returns CDR1 SGHDN and CDR2 FVKESK. Trimming shortened V by 0 bases and J by 2 bases, and 23 bases separated the two germline ends.

The clonotype was recovered from a woman in her seventies with active or convalescent COVID-19. The chain is built from TRBV14 and TRBJ2-4; D perhaps matches TRBD2 (6 bases). The sequencing sample was made of peripheral blood. The CDR3 nucleotides read TGTGCCAGCAGCCAAGATCTTGGGGCGGGACCGGGACCTTCCAAAAACATTCAGTACTTC. It encodes CASSQDLGAGPGPSKNIQYF.